These T cell receptor beta chains were read from a single sample in a study of T cell repertoires in cytomegalovirus infection. Their target antigens are unknown. TCRdb re-called the reads with MiXCR, one entry per CDR3 protein. The sample contains a few hundred thousand distinct CDR3 sequences, around 40% of which appear only once. Specimen: cultured PBMCs, collected from culture after CMV antigen stimulation. These receptors came from a human donor in good health (CMV status not recorded). Some clones in this sample may be carry-over from other donors' samples. Both conserved end residues are trimmed from each CDR3. D genes are given only for firm matches. Clone size is shown for a subset of rows, as once, few, many or a class of expanded clone.

d_gene: .
v_gene: TRBV6-1
j_gene: TRBJ2-3
abundance: few
CDR3aa: ASGVGGDTQY

d_gene: .
v_gene: TRBV7-2
j_gene: TRBJ1-1
abundance: .
CDR3aa: ASSSGRGPEAF

d_gene: .
v_gene: TRBV5-1
j_gene: TRBJ1-2
abundance: .
CDR3aa: ASSLEGRGGSVSYT

d_gene: .
v_gene: TRBV7-8
j_gene: TRBJ1-3
abundance: .
CDR3aa: ASSQAQPGSGNTIY

d_gene: TRBD2
v_gene: TRBV27
j_gene: TRBJ2-7
abundance: few
CDR3aa: ASSSRLAGAGQQY

d_gene: .
v_gene: TRBV5-5
j_gene: TRBJ2-3
abundance: .
CDR3aa: ASSLWTVSSTDTQY

d_gene: TRBD2
v_gene: TRBV6-7
j_gene: TRBJ2-7
abundance: .
CDR3aa: ASIGREGLHEQY

d_gene: TRBD1
v_gene: TRBV7-2
j_gene: TRBJ1-6
abundance: .
CDR3aa: ASSSRQGSVVGLNNSPLH

d_gene: .
v_gene: TRBV2
j_gene: TRBJ2-1
abundance: .
CDR3aa: ATRATEYNEQF

d_gene: TRBD1
v_gene: TRBV7-2
j_gene: TRBJ1-2
abundance: few
CDR3aa: ASSSGQTRGARGYT

d_gene: .
v_gene: TRBV29-1
j_gene: TRBJ2-5
abundance: few
CDR3aa: SVGGEETQY

d_gene: TRBD2
v_gene: TRBV19
j_gene: TRBJ2-2
abundance: .
CDR3aa: ASSIQRGGRSGELF

d_gene: .
v_gene: TRBV7-9
j_gene: TRBJ1-4
abundance: few
CDR3aa: ASSPHRQGEKLF

d_gene: .
v_gene: TRBV20-1
j_gene: TRBJ2-5
abundance: .
CDR3aa: SASRRSRGETQY

d_gene: .
v_gene: TRBV12-3/TRBV12-4
j_gene: TRBJ2-5
abundance: .
CDR3aa: ASSSGITETQY

d_gene: TRBD1
v_gene: TRBV7-2
j_gene: TRBJ2-1
abundance: .
CDR3aa: ASSSQGAQAVSEQF

d_gene: TRBD2
v_gene: TRBV7-2
j_gene: TRBJ2-3
abundance: many
CDR3aa: ASSLVLAADTQY

d_gene: .
v_gene: TRBV6-8
j_gene: TRBJ2-3
abundance: .
CDR3aa: ASSRNENTQY

d_gene: .
v_gene: TRBV6-6
j_gene: TRBJ2-2
abundance: few
CDR3aa: ASSYAHGELF

d_gene: TRBD2
v_gene: TRBV4-3
j_gene: TRBJ2-5
abundance: few
CDR3aa: ASSQDDSAGAFQETQY

d_gene: .
v_gene: TRBV6-1
j_gene: TRBJ2-5
abundance: few
CDR3aa: ASSETATDETQY

d_gene: .
v_gene: TRBV11-2
j_gene: TRBJ2-7
abundance: few
CDR3aa: ASSLVGLPSYEQY

d_gene: TRBD1
v_gene: TRBV5-1
j_gene: TRBJ2-7
abundance: .
CDR3aa: ASQGALGEQY

d_gene: .
v_gene: TRBV2
j_gene: TRBJ2-3
abundance: once
CDR3aa: ASSVRLPRADTQY

d_gene: .
v_gene: TRBV4-3
j_gene: TRBJ2-4
abundance: .
CDR3aa: ASSQAPVGTKNIQY

d_gene: .
v_gene: TRBV28
j_gene: TRBJ2-3
abundance: .
CDR3aa: ASSALGALTDTQY

d_gene: .
v_gene: TRBV27
j_gene: TRBJ2-3
abundance: .
CDR3aa: ASSLSVRGTDTQY

d_gene: TRBD2
v_gene: TRBV4-3
j_gene: TRBJ2-7
abundance: .
CDR3aa: ASSQSLAGSYEQY

d_gene: .
v_gene: TRBV12-3/TRBV12-4
j_gene: TRBJ2-2
abundance: .
CDR3aa: ATKGGGTGELF

d_gene: TRBD1
v_gene: TRBV7-6
j_gene: TRBJ2-1
abundance: .
CDR3aa: ASSFRTGDNEQF

d_gene: TRBD2
v_gene: TRBV19
j_gene: TRBJ2-2
abundance: .
CDR3aa: ASRRELAGVGELF

d_gene: .
v_gene: TRBV10-3
j_gene: TRBJ1-2
abundance: few
CDR3aa: AISQMGTHGYT

d_gene: .
v_gene: TRBV6-2/TRBV6-3
j_gene: TRBJ1-1
abundance: .
CDR3aa: ASTWGRRTEAF

d_gene: .
v_gene: TRBV6-5
j_gene: TRBJ2-5
abundance: .
CDR3aa: ASSAARQETQY

d_gene: .
v_gene: TRBV7-6
j_gene: TRBJ2-7
abundance: few
CDR3aa: ASSLAVNYEQY

d_gene: TRBD1
v_gene: TRBV27
j_gene: TRBJ2-1
abundance: .
CDR3aa: ASSTGTGTF

d_gene: TRBD1
v_gene: TRBV12-3/TRBV12-4
j_gene: TRBJ1-4
abundance: few
CDR3aa: ASSTRDREEKLF

d_gene: .
v_gene: TRBV7-2
j_gene: TRBJ1-2
abundance: few
CDR3aa: ASSSLIPKGAYGYT

d_gene: .
v_gene: TRBV28
j_gene: TRBJ1-5
abundance: few
CDR3aa: ASSSGTQPQH

d_gene: .
v_gene: TRBV7-2
j_gene: TRBJ2-1
abundance: few
CDR3aa: ASSRPSNWNEQF

d_gene: .
v_gene: TRBV7-2
j_gene: TRBJ2-3
abundance: many
CDR3aa: ASSLQRLLALDTQY

d_gene: .
v_gene: TRBV9
j_gene: TRBJ1-3
abundance: once
CDR3aa: ASSGQGSSGNTIY

d_gene: .
v_gene: TRBV11-2
j_gene: TRBJ2-1
abundance: few
CDR3aa: ASSDGYSGEQF

d_gene: .
v_gene: TRBV19
j_gene: TRBJ2-3
abundance: few
CDR3aa: ASSKGRTLSTDTQY

d_gene: .
v_gene: TRBV11-2
j_gene: TRBJ2-7
abundance: few
CDR3aa: ASSLVRRGGLKRESTYEQY

d_gene: .
v_gene: TRBV4-1
j_gene: TRBJ2-3
abundance: .
CDR3aa: ASSPKDAGELLPDTQY

d_gene: .
v_gene: TRBV20-1
j_gene: TRBJ2-1
abundance: few
CDR3aa: SATQPGKGNEQF

d_gene: .
v_gene: TRBV19
j_gene: TRBJ1-6
abundance: .
CDR3aa: ASSIDGRGGYNSPLH

d_gene: TRBD2
v_gene: TRBV7-9
j_gene: TRBJ2-3
abundance: .
CDR3aa: ASTGGGESTDTQY

d_gene: .
v_gene: TRBV19
j_gene: TRBJ2-1
abundance: .
CDR3aa: ASSINHNNEQF

d_gene: TRBD1
v_gene: TRBV19
j_gene: TRBJ2-2
abundance: .
CDR3aa: ASSPKQGAGELF

d_gene: .
v_gene: TRBV20-1
j_gene: TRBJ1-6
abundance: few
CDR3aa: SASPGYNSPLH

d_gene: .
v_gene: TRBV7-2
j_gene: TRBJ1-1
abundance: many
CDR3aa: ASSTDSMNTEAF

d_gene: .
v_gene: TRBV6-5
j_gene: TRBJ1-1
abundance: .
CDR3aa: ASRAVTGSTEAF

d_gene: TRBD2
v_gene: TRBV7-9
j_gene: TRBJ2-3
abundance: .
CDR3aa: ASSGRLAGAPDTQY

d_gene: .
v_gene: TRBV2
j_gene: TRBJ2-3
abundance: .
CDR3aa: ASSEFRDTQY

d_gene: .
v_gene: TRBV3-1
j_gene: TRBJ2-1
abundance: .
CDR3aa: ASSQLSNEQF

d_gene: .
v_gene: TRBV12-3/TRBV12-4
j_gene: TRBJ1-2
abundance: .
CDR3aa: ASTLDSGYGYT

d_gene: TRBD1
v_gene: TRBV6-1
j_gene: TRBJ2-7
abundance: .
CDR3aa: ASSNQNLQRTGKSHEQY